Sequencing of this TCR beta chain was carried out in a study of tumor-infiltrating lymphocytes in primary liver carcinoma. Germline V gene data show CDR1 as DFQATT and CDR2 as SNEGSKA (reference sequence). The V end was cut by 4 bases, the J end by 6 bases, with 25 bases between. The CDR3 sequence is 17 residues long. Points from the study as a whole: The 250 largest clones made up significantly more of tumor than blood repertoires (p = 0.039).

It was unsorted whole blood that yielded blood RNA, and germline DNA was also extracted. Patients showed chronic HBV infection and an absence of prior treatment. With roughly 540 ng total RNA as template and a constant-region primer, TCR beta cDNA was made. Construction of TCR beta libraries relied on three successive nested multiplex PCR rounds employing slightly modified ARM-PCR. Primers for the first two PCR rounds were TRBV1-TRBV30 forward primers and a C-beta reverse primer (roughly 9 cycles per round). TCRdb ran MiXCR on the multiplex PCR reads and lists one entry per CDR3 protein. This table holds about 300,000 distinct CDR3 sequences, over 55% found once. This clonotype has at least ten counts. The antigen remains unidentified.

This sequence originates from a man aged 40-49 years with primary liver carcinoma and hepatitis B virus infection. The specimen was peripheral blood. The chain links TRBV20-1 to TRBJ2-1; TRBD2 might be the D (6 bases). Here the CDR3 DNA reads TGCAGTGCTAAGAGGGAGAGGCCTAGCGTGAGCTTCAATGAGCAGTTCTTC. It specifies CSAKRERPSVSFNEQFF.